Listed below are T cell receptor beta chains from one sample, sequenced in a study of T cells after yellow fever vaccination. TCRdb itself ran the 5' RACE reads through MiXCR, one entry per CDR3 protein. The data show 300,000 or so distinct CDR3 sequences, with approximately 8% seen just once and about 16% held by the top ten. The sequencing here drew on PBMCs, taken approximately 47 days after the first yellow fever vaccination. The receptor source for this set is a man younger than 35 who received the YFV17D yellow fever vaccine. CDR3s include the opening cysteine and the closing phenylalanine or tryptophan. The D gene is left open where the match is weak. Expanded clones are given a class, and other clones once, few, many or no size at all.

TRBV9	.	TRBJ2-2	TRBD2	TGTGCCAGCAGCGCGATTCCGGGACTAGGCGGGGAGCTGTTTTTT	CASSAIPGLGGELFF
TRBV14	.	TRBJ1-2	TRBD1	TGTGCCAGCAGCCCGGGACAGGCTGCTGGCTACACCTTC	CASSPGQAAGYTF
TRBV27	few	TRBJ2-2	.	TGTGCCAGCAGTTTTTCGGTGAACACCGGGGAGCTGTTTTTT	CASSFSVNTGELFF
TRBV25-1	once	TRBJ1-1	.	TGTGCCAGCAGTGCTTGGGGACTAAACACTGAAGCTTTCTTT	CASSAWGLNTEAFF
TRBV4-2	.	TRBJ1-6	.	TGTGCCAGCAGCCAAGATAGGGGGAATAATTCACCCCTCCACTTT	CASSQDRGNNSPLHF
TRBV28	.	TRBJ1-1	.	TGTGCCAGCAGTTTAATGAGGGATGGCACTGAAGCTTTCTTT	CASSLMRDGTEAFF
TRBV5-1	few	TRBJ2-7	.	TGCGCCAGCAGTGACAGAGCCTACGAGCAGTACTTC	CASSDRAYEQYF
TRBV4-3	.	TRBJ2-3	.	TGCGCCAGCAGCCAAGCAGGGATTTTAGATACGCAGTATTTT	CASSQAGILDTQYF
TRBV4-1	few	TRBJ1-1	.	TGCGCCAGCAGCCAGTCGCGGGAGACTGAAGCTTTCTTT	CASSQSRETEAFF
TRBV2	.	TRBJ2-7	TRBD1	TGTGCCAGCGTCCGGGACAGGGCGTACGAGCAGTACTTC	CASVRDRAYEQYF
TRBV18	.	TRBJ2-5	.	TGTGCCAGCTCACCATGGGACGGACAAGAGACCCAGTACTTC	CASSPWDGQETQYF
TRBV6-2/TRBV6-3	.	TRBJ1-5	TRBD1	TGTGCCAGCAGTTCAGGGGGTTACAATCAGCCCCAGCATTTT	CASSSGGYNQPQHF
TRBV12-3/TRBV12-4	few	TRBJ1-3	TRBD1	TGTGCCAGCAGTTTAGGGGGACAGCTGTTTGGAAACACCATATATTTT	CASSLGGQLFGNTIYF
TRBV7-2	.	TRBJ1-5	TRBD1	TGTGCCAGCAGCTCAGGGACAGGGTACAATCAGCCCCAGCATTTT	CASSSGTGYNQPQHF
TRBV7-2	few	TRBJ2-2	.	TGTGCCAGCAGCTTAGGCTACTCGGGATTCACCGGGGAGCTGTTTTTT	CASSLGYSGFTGELFF
TRBV7-2	.	TRBJ1-1	.	TGTGCCAGCAGCTTAGGATTGAGGGCTGCAGCTTTCTTT	CASSLGLRAAAFF
TRBV6-4	few	TRBJ1-1	.	TGTGCCAGCAGTGACTCGAGCGACACCAAAGCTTTCTTT	CASSDSSDTKAFF
TRBV10-3	.	TRBJ2-5	TRBD2	TGTGCCATCAGTCGACTAGCGGGAGAGACCCAGTACTTC	CAISRLAGETQYF
TRBV4-2	few	TRBJ1-2	.	TGTGCCAGCAGCCCCGAAGGGGGGACATCTTATGGCTACACCTTC	CASSPEGGTSYGYTF
TRBV7-9	many	TRBJ2-7	.	TGTGCCAGCAGCACGGGACGGAGCTACGAGCAGTACTTC	CASSTGRSYEQYF
TRBV5-4	.	TRBJ1-1	.	TGTGCCAGCAGCTCGATCTCGAACACTGAAGCTTTCTTT	CASSSISNTEAFF
TRBV7-2	.	TRBJ2-4	.	TGTGCCAGCAGCGCGGATGCCAAAAACATTCAGTACTTC	CASSADAKNIQYF
TRBV6-5	few	TRBJ2-1	TRBD1	TGTGCCAGCAGTTACTCCTACCGGACAGGGAGCTCCTACAATGAGCAGTTCTTC	CASSYSYRTGSSYNEQFF
TRBV6-5	.	TRBJ2-3	TRBD2	TGTGCCAGCAGTTACTCAGCGGGGGGGCCAGATACGCAGTATTTT	CASSYSAGGPDTQYF
TRBV20-1	few	TRBJ1-3	.	TGCAGTGCTAGGTCCGGGAATGAGAACACCATATATTTT	CSARSGNENTIYF
TRBV7-9	few	TRBJ1-1	.	TGTGCCAGCAGCTTTGGCAGGGGGAACACTGAAGCTTTCTTT	CASSFGRGNTEAFF
TRBV4-3	.	TRBJ2-2	.	TGCGCCAGCAGCCAGGATCGGGGCATCAACACCGGGGAGCTGTTTTTT	CASSQDRGINTGELFF
TRBV7-2	few	TRBJ2-3	TRBD2	TGTGCCAGCATTCGTAGCGGGGGGGAGACTAGCACAGATACGCAGTATTTT	CASIRSGGETSTDTQYF
TRBV11-1	few	TRBJ2-1	.	TGTGCCAGCAGCTTAACCAGCAGGCCTAGCCTAACGCACAATGAGCAGTTCTTC	CASSLTSRPSLTHNEQFF
TRBV7-2	many	TRBJ1-1	.	TGTGCCAGCAGCTCATCAGGGGACACTGAAGCTTTCTTT	CASSSSGDTEAFF
TRBV4-3	.	TRBJ2-3	TRBD2	TGCGCCAGCAGCCAAGGATCCGGTGGGGCAGCGGGGAAGCTGGCAGATACGCAGTATTTT	CASSQGSGGAAGKLADTQYF
TRBV6-5	few	TRBJ2-7	.	TGTGCCAGCAGTTACCCGTTTTTCGTCAGCTCCTACGAGCAGTACTTC	CASSYPFFVSSYEQYF
TRBV3-1	few	TRBJ1-6	.	TGTGCCAGCAGCCAAGACAGGCGTTTAGCCCTCCACTTT	CASSQDRRLALHF
TRBV4-3	.	TRBJ2-2	.	TGCGCCAGCAGCCAAGATTCCCTTCGGGGGGCCAGGGTCGGGGAGCTGTTTTTT	CASSQDSLRGARVGELFF
TRBV18	.	TRBJ2-2	TRBD2	TGTGCCAGCTCACCAAGGCGAACTAGCGGGGGCACCGGGGAGCTGTTTTTT	CASSPRRTSGGTGELFF
TRBV29-1	many	TRBJ1-1	TRBD1	TGCAGCGGGACAGGGGGCTGGGGTATGAACACTGAAGCTTTCTTT	CSGTGGWGMNTEAFF
TRBV5-4	.	TRBJ2-1	.	TGTGCCAGCAGCTTGATGGGGGAGAGCAATGAGCAGTTCTTC	CASSLMGESNEQFF